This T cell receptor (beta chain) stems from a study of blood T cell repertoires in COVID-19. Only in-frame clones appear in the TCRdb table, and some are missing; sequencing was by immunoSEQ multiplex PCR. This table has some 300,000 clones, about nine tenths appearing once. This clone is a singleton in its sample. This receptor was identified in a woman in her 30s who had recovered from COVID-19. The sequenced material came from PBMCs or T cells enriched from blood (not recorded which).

The CDR3 DNA sequence: TGTGCCACCGGGGAGGTCGGGGGCTATGGCTACACCTTC. Its translation: CATGEVGGYGYTF. This chain uses TRBV28 with TRBJ1-2; D perhaps matches TRBD1 (5 bases). Germline V CDR1 and CDR2: MDHEN, SYDVKM. The CDR3 runs to 13 residues. With 10 bases removed from V and 4 bases from J, the gap between germline ends came to 16 bases.